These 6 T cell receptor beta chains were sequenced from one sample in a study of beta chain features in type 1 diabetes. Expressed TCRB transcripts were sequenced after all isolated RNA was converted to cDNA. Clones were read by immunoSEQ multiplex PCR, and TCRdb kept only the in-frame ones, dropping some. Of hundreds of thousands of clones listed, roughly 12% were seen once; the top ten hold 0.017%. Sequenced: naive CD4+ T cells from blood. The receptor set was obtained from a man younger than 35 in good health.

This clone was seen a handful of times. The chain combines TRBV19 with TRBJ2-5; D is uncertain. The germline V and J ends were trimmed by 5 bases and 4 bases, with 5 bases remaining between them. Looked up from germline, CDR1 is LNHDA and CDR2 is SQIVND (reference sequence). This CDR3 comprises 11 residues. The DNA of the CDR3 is TGTGCCAGTAGTTCCGGAGAGACCCAGTACTTC. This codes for CASSSGETQYF.

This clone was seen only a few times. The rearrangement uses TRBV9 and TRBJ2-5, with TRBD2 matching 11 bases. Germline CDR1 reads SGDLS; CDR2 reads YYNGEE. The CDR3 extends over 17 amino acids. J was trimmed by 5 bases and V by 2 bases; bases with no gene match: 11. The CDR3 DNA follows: TGTGCCAGCAGCGTCGGGACTAGCGGCCCCGGGGGGGAGACCCAGTACTTC. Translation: CASSVGTSGPGGETQYF.

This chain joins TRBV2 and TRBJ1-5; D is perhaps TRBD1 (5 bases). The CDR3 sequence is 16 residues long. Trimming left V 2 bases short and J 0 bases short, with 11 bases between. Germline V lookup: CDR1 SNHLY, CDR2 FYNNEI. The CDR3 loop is CASSELGRNSNQPQHF. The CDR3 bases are TGTGCCAGCAGTGAACTGGGGCGAAATAGCAATCAGCCCCAGCATTTT.

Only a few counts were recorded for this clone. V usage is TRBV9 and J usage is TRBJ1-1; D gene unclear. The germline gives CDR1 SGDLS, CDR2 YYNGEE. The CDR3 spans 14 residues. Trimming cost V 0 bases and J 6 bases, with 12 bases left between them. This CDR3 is CASSVVEGAAEAFF. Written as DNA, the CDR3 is TGTGCCAGCAGCGTAGTGGAGGGCGCGGCTGAAGCTTTCTTT. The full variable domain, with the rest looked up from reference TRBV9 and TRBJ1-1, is DSGVTQTPKHLITATGQRVTLRCSPRSGDLSVYWYQQSLDQGLQFLIQYYNGEERAKGNILERFSAQQFPDLHSELNLSSLELGDSALYFCASSVVEGAAEAFFGQGTRLTVV.

In DNA, the CDR3 is TGCGCCAGCAGCCAACCGAGACAGAAGCGAGCTGGCTACACCTTC. It encodes CASSQPRQKRAGYTF. The chain recombines TRBV4-1 with TRBJ1-2, with a tentative D call TRBD1 (5 bases). There are 15 residues in the CDR3. Looked up from germline, CDR1 is MGHRA and CDR2 is YSYEKL. The V end was cut by 2 bases, the J end by 7 bases, with 17 bases between.

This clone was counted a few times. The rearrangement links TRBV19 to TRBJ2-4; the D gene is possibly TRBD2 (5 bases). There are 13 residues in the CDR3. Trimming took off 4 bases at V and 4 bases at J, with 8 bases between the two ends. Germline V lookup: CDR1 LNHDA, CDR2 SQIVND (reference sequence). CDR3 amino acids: CASSSPGKNIQYF. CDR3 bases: TGTGCCAGTAGTAGCCCGGGAAAAAACATTCAGTACTTC.